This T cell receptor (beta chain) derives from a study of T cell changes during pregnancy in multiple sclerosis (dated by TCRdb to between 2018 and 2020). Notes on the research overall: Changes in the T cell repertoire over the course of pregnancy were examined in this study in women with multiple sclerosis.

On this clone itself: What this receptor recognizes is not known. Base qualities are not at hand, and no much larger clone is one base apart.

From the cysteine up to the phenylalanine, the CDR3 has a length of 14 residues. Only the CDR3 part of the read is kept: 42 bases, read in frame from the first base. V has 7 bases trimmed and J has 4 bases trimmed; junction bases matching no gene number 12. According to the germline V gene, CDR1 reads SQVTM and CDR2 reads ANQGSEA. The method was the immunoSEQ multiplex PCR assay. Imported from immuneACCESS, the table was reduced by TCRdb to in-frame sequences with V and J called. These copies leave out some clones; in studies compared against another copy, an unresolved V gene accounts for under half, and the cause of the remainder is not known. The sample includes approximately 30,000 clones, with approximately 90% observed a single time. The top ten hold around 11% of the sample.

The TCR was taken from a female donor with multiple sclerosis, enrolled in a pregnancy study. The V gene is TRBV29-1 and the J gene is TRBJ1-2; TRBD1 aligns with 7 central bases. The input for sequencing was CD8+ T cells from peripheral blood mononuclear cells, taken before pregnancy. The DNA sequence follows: TGCAGCGGTATCAAACAGGGGCCGCCCTATGGCTACACCTTC. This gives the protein CSGIKQGPPYGYTF. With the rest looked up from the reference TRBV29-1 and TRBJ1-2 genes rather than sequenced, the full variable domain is SAVISQKPSRDICQRGTSLTIQCQVDSQVTMMFWYRQQPGQSLTLIATANQGSEATYESGFVIDKFPISRPNLTFSTLTVSNMSPEDSSIYLCSGIKQGPPYGYTFGSGTRLTVV.